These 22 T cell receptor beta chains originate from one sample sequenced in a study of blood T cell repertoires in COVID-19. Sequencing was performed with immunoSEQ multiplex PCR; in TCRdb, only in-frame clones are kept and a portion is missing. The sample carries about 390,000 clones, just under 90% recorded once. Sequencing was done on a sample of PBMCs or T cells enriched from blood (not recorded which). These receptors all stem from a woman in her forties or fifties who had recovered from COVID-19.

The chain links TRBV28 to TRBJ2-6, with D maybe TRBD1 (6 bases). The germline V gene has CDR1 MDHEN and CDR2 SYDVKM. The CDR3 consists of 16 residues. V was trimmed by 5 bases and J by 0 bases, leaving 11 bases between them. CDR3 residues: CASSPGDNSGANVLTF. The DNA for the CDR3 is TGTGCCAGCAGTCCCGGGGACAACTCTGGGGCCAACGTCCTGACTTTC.

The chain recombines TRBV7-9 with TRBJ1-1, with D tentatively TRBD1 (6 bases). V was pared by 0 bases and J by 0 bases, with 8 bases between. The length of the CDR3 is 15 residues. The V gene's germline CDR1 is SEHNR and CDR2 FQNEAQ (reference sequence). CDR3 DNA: TGTGCCAGCAGCTTAGCCCAGGGGCTGAACACTGAAGCTTTCTTT. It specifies CASSLAQGLNTEAFF.

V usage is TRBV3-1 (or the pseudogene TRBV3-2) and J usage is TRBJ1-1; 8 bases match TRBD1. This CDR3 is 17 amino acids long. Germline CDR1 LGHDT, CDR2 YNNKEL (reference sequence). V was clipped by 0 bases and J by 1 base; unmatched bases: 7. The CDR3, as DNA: TGTGCCAGCAGCCAAGAACGGGCCGGGACAGGGAACACTGAAGCTTTCTTT. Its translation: CASSQERAGTGNTEAFF.

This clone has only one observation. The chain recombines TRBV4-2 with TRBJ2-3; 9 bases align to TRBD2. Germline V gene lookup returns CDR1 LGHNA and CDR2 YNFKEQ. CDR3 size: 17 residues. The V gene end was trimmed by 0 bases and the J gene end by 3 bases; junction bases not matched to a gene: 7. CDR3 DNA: TGTGCCAGCAGCCAAGAAAAGCTAGCGGGGAGGACAGATACGCAGTATTTT. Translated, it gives CASSQEKLAGRTDTQYF.

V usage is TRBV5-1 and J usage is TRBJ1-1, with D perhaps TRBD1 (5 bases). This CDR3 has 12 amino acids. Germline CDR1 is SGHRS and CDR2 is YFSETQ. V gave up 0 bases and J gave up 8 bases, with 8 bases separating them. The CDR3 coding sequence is TGCGCCAGCAGCTTGGAAGACAGCGAAGCTTTCTTT. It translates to CASSLEDSEAFF.

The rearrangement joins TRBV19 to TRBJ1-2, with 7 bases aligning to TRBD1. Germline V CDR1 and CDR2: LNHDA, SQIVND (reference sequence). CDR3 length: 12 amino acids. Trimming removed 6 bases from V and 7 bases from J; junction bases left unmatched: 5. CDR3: CASSQNRGGYTF. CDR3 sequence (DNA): TGTGCCAGTAGCCAAAACAGGGGTGGCTACACCTTC.

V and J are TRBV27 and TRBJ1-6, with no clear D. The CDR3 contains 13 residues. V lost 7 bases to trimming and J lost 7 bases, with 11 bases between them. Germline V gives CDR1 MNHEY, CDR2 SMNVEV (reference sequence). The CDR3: CASKSTANSPLHF. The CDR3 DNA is TGTGCCAGCAAATCCACAGCCAATTCACCCCTCCACTTT.

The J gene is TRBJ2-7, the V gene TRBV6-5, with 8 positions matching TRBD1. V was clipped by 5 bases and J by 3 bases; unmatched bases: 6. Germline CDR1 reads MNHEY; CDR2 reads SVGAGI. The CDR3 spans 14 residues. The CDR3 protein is CASSQAGTGYEQYF. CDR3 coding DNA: TGTGCCAGCAGTCAGGCCGGGACAGGCTACGAGCAGTACTTC.

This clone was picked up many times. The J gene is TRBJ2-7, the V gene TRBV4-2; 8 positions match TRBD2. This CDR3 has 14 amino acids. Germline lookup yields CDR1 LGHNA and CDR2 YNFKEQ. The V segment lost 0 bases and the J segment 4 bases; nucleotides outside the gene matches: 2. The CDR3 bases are TGTGCCAGCAGCCAAGATACGGGGGGGTACGAGCAGTACTTC. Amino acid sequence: CASSQDTGGYEQYF.

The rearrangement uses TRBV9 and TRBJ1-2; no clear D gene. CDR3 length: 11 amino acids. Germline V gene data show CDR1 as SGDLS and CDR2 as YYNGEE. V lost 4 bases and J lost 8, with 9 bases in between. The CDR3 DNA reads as TGTGCCAGCAGCCGAGACACCGGCTACACCTTC. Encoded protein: CASSRDTGYTF.

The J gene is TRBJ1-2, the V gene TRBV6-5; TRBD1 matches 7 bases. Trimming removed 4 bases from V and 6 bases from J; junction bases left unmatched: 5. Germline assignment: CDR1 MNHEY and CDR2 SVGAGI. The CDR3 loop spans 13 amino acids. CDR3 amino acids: CASSSATGNGYTF. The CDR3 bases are TGTGCCAGCAGTTCCGCGACAGGGAATGGCTACACCTTC.

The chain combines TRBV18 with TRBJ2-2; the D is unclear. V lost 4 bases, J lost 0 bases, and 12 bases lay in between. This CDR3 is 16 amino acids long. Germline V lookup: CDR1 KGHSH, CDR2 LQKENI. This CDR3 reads CASSLFSPANTGELFF. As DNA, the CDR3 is TGTGCCAGCTCACTATTCTCCCCTGCGAACACCGGGGAGCTGTTTTTT.

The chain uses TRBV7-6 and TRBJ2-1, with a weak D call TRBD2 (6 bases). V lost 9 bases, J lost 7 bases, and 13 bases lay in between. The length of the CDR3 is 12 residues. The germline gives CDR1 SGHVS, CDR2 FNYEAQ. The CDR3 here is CARVYGGNEQFF. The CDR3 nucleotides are TGTGCCAGGGTGTACGGAGGGAATGAGCAGTTCTTC.

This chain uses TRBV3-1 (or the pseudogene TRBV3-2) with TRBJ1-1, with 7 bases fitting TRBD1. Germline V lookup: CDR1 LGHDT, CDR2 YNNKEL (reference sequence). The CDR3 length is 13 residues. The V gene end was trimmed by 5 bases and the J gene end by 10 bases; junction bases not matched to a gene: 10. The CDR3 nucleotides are TGTGCCAGCAGCGTAGGGACAGAAACTCGAGCTTTCTTT. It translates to CASSVGTETRAFF.

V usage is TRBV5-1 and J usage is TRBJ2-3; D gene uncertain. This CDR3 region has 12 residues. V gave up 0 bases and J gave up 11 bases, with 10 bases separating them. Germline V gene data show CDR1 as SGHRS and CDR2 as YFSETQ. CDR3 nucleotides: TGCGCCAGCAGCTTGGAAGCCTCGCAGCAGTATTTT. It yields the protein CASSLEASQQYF. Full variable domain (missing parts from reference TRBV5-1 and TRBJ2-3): KAGVTQTPRYLIKTRGQQVTLSCSPISGHRSVSWYQQTPGQGLQFLFEYFSETQRNKGNFPGRFSGRQFSNSRSEMNVSTLELGDSALYLCASSLEASQQYFGPGTRLTVL.

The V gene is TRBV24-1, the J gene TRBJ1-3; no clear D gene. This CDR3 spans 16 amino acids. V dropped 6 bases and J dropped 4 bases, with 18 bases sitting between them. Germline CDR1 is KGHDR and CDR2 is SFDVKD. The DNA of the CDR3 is TGTGCCACCAGTCGATTTGCGGGTAAGGCCGGAAACACCATATATTTT. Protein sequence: CATSRFAGKAGNTIYF.

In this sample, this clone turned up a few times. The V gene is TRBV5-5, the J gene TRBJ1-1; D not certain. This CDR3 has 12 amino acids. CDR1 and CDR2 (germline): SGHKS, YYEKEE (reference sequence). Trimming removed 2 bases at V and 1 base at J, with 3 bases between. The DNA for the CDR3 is TGTGCCAGCAGCTTCGGGAACACTGAAGCTTTCTTT. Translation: CASSFGNTEAFF.

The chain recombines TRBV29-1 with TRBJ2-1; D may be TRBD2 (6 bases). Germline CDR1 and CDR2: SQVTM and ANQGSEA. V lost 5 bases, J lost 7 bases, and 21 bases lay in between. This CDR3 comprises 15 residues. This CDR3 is CSVTTGLRLLNEQFF. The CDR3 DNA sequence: TGCAGCGTTACTACGGGACTCCGATTATTGAATGAGCAGTTCTTC.

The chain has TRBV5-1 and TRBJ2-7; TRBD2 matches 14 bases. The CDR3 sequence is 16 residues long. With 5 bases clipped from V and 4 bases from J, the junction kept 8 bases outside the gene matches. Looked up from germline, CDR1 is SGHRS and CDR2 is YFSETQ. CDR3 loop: CASSHGLAGGPYEQYF. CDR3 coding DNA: TGCGCCAGCAGTCACGGACTAGCGGGGGGTCCGTACGAGCAGTACTTC.

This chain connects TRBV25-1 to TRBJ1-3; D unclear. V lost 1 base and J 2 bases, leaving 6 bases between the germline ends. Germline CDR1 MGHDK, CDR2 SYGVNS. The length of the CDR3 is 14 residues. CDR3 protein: CASSEFGTGNTIYF. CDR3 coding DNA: TGTGCCAGCAGTGAATTCGGGACTGGAAACACCATATATTTT.

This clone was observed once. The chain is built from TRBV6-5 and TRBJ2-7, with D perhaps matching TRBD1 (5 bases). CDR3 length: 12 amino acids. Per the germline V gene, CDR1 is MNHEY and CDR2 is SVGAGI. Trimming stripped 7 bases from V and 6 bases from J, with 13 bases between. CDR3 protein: CASTARTSEQYF. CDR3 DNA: TGTGCCAGCACGGCTAGGACATCCGAGCAGTACTTC.

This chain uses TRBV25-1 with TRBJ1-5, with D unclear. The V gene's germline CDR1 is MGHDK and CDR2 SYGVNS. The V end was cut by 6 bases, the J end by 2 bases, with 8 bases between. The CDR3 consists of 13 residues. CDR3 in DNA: TGTGCCAGCAGCGAGAGGGGCAATCAGCCCCAGCATTTT. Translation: CASSERGNQPQHF. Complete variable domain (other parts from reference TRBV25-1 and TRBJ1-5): EADIYQTPRYLVIGTGKKITLECSQTMGHDKMYWYQQDPGMELHLIHYSYGVNSTEKGDLSSESTVSRIRTEHFPLTLESARPSHTSQYLCASSERGNQPQHFGDGTRLSIL.